This entry features one T cell receptor beta chain sequence. Trimming removed 6 bases at V and 4 bases at J, with 21 bases between. This CDR3 is 16 amino acids long. The germline gives CDR1 MNHEY, CDR2 SMNVEV (reference sequence). The entry originates in a study of blood T cell repertoires in COVID-19. Study at large: The United States, Italy and Spain provided the acute and convalescent COVID-19 samples.

In the source study's methods: How many nucleated cells were present was estimated from reference gene primer amplification. Assay used: immunoSEQ multiplex PCR; TCRdb lists only in-frame clones, some missing. That table supplies the V and J calls and clone size; D and trimming were determined from the DNA. The sample lists 250,000 or so clones, 75% to 90% occurring once. All enrollees were about 18 to 100 years old and from some 24 US areas. A COVID-19 case had been met by exposed participants during the 2 weeks before study entry. The receptor comes from a man in his fifties or sixties who had been exposed to COVID-19. Specimen: PBMCs or T cells enriched from blood (not recorded which). V and J are TRBV27 and TRBJ2-5; TRBD2 might be the D (6 bases). The CDR3 nucleotides read TGTGCCAGCAGACAAATGGGGGGAGGTGGGGGAGAGACCCAGTACTTC. This gives the protein CASRQMGGGGGETQYF.